Sequencing of this T cell receptor (beta chain) was carried out in a study of blood T cell repertoires in COVID-19. Assay: immunoSEQ multiplex PCR; the TCRdb copy retains only in-frame clones and omits some. The data contain fewer than 300,000 clones, approximately 90% of them seen just once; the ten biggest clones take up 0.95% to 1.5%. This CDR3 is built from 16 residues. Germline V gene lookup returns CDR1 SGHKS and CDR2 YYEKEE (reference sequence). With 2 bases removed from V and 8 bases from J, the gap between germline ends came to 19 bases. The rearrangement joins TRBV5-5 to TRBJ1-4, with unresolved D. The sample comprised PBMCs or T cells enriched from blood (not recorded which). This sequence was found in a woman aged 40 to 49 with acute COVID-19. CDR3 sequence (DNA): TGTGCCAGCAGCTTCAGTTTCCGGCCCCGGGAAGAAAAACTGTTTTTT. This gives the protein CASSFSFRPREEKLFF.